This T cell receptor (beta chain) appears in the sequencing data of a study of cytomegalovirus exposure and HLA in healthy donors. With 4 bases removed from V and 0 bases from J, the gap between germline ends came to 9 bases. The V gene's germline CDR1 is SGHAT and CDR2 FQNNGV. This CDR3 region has 14 residues. The PCR contained 60 Vbeta and 13 Jbeta primers. Only in-frame clones appear in the TCRdb table, and some are missing; sequencing was by immunoSEQ multiplex PCR. Altogether 150,000 or so clones are present, roughly 70% being singletons, with the ten largest covering 10%. The sequence derives from a man aged 25-45 years in good health and CMV-seropositive. The chain uses TRBV11-2 and TRBJ1-1; D remains ambiguous. The sequencing input was PBMCs. The CDR3 sequence: CASSSAGLNTEAFF. The CDR3 DNA follows: TGTGCCAGCAGCTCCGCAGGCCTGAACACTGAAGCTTTCTTT.